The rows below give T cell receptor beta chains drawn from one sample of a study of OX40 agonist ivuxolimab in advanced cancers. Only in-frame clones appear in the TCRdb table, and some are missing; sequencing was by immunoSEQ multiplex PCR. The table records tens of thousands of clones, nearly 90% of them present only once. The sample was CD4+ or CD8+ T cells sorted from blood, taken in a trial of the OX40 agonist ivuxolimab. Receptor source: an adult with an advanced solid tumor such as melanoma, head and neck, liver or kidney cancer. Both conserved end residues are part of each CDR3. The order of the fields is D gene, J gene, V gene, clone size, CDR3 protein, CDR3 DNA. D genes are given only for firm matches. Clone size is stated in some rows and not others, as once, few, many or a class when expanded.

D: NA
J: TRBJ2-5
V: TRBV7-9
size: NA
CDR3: CASTTDSQETQYF
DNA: TGTGCCAGCACCACTGACAGTCAAGAGACCCAGTACTTC

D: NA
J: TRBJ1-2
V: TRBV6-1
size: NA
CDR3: CASSERGNYGYTF
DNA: TGTGCCAGCAGTGAAAGGGGGAACTATGGCTACACCTTC

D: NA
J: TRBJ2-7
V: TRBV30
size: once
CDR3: CAWSVSGTSYEQYF
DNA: TGTGCCTGGAGTGTATCGGGTACCTCCTACGAGCAGTACTTC

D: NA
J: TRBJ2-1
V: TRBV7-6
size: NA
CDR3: CASSLEVSRNNEQFF
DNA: TGTGCCAGCAGCTTAGAGGTTTCCCGAAACAATGAGCAGTTCTTC

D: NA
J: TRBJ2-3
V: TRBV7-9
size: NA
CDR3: CASSRQSSTDTQYF
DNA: TGTGCCAGCAGCCGGCAGTCAAGCACAGATACGCAGTATTTT

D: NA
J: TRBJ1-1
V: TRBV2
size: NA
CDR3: CASSVEGTAFF
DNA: TGTGCCAGCAGTGTAGAAGGGACTGCTTTCTTT

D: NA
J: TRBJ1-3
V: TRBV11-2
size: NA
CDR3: CASSLTGSGNTIYF
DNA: TGTGCCAGCAGCTTAACAGGGTCGGGAAACACCATATATTTT

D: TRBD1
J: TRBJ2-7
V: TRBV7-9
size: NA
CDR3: CASSPGQGISYEQYF
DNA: TGTGCCAGCAGCCCAGGACAGGGCATCTCCTACGAGCAGTACTTC

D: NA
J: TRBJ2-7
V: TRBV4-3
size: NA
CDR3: CASSQDWGREQYEQYF
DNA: TGCGCCAGCAGCCAAGACTGGGGGCGCGAGCAGTACGAGCAGTACTTC

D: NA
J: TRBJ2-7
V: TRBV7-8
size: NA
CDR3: CASSLSETLPEQYF
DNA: TGTGCCAGCAGCTTGAGTGAAACCCTCCCCGAGCAGTACTTC

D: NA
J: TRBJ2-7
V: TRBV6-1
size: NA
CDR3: CASSEQGYEQYF
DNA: TGTGCCAGCAGTGAACAGGGCTACGAGCAGTACTTC

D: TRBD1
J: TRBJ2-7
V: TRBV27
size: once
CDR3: CASSSATGNEQYF
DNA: TGTGCCAGCAGTTCCGCGACAGGGAACGAGCAGTACTTC

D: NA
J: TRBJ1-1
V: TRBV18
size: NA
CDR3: CASSGGAQDTEAFF
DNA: TGTGCCAGCTCCGGGGGGGCGCAGGACACTGAAGCTTTCTTT

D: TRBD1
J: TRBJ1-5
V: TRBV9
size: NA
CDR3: CASSAGGNSNQPQHF
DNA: TGTGCCAGCAGCGCAGGGGGCAATAGCAATCAGCCCCAGCATTTT

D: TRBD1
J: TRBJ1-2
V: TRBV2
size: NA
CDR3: CASRGQGHYGYTF
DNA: TGTGCCAGCAGGGGACAGGGCCACTATGGCTACACCTTC

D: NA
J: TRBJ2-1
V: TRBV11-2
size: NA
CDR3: CASSPHLEGGRIEQFF
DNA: TGTGCCAGCAGCCCACACTTGGAGGGGGGGCGTATTGAGCAGTTCTTC

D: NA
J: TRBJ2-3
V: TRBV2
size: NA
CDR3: CASSEGGQATDTQYF
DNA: TGTGCCAGCAGTGAAGGGGGGCAGGCCACAGATACGCAGTATTTT

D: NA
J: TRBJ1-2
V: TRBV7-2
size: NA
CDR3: CASSPGSDGYGYTF
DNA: TGTGCCAGCAGCCCGGGGAGTGATGGCTATGGCTACACCTTC

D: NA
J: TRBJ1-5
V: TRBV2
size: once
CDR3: CASRPTETYSNQPQHF
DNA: TGTGCCAGCAGACCGACAGAAACCTATAGCAATCAGCCCCAGCATTTT

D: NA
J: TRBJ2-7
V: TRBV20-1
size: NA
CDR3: CSASQGILWYF
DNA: TGCAGTGCTAGTCAGGGGATTCTTTGGTACTTC

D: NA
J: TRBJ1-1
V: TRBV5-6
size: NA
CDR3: CASSWASWEVTEAFF
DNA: TGTGCCAGCAGCTGGGCCTCTTGGGAAGTCACTGAAGCTTTCTTT

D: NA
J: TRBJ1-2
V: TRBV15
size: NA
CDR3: CATSTHRGQSNGYTF
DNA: TGTGCCACCAGCACGCATCGTGGGCAGTCAAATGGCTACACCTTC